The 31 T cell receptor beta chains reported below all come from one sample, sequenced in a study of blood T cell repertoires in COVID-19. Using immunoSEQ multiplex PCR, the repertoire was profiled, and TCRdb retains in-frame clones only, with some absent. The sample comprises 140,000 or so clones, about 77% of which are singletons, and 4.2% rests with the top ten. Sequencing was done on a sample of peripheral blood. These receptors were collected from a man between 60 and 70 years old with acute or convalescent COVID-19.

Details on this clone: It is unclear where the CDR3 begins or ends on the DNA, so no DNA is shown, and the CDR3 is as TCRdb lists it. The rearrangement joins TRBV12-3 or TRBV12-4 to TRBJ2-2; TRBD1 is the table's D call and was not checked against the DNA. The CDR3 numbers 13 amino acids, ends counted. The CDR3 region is CASSSSDSGELFF.

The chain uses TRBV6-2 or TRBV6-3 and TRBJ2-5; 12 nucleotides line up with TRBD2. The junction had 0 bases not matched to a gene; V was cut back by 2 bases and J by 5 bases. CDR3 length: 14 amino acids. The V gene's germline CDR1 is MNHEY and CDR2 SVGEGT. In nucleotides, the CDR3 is TGTGCCAGCAGTTACGGGACTAGCGGGGAGACCCAGTACTTC. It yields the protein CASSYGTSGETQYF.

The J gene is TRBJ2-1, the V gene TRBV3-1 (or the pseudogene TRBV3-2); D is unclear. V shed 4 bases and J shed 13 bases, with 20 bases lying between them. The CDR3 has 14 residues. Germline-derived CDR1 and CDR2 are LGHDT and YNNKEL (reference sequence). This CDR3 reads CASSPLRENLGQFF. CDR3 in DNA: TGTGCCAGCAGCCCACTCCGTGAAAACCTAGGCCAGTTCTTC.

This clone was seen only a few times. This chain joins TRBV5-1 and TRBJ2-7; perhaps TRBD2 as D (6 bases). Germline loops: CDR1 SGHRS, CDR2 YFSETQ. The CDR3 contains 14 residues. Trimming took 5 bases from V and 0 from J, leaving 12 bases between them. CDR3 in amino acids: CASRPGGSSYEQYF. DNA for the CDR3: TGCGCCAGCAGACCTGGGGGGAGCTCCTACGAGCAGTACTTC.

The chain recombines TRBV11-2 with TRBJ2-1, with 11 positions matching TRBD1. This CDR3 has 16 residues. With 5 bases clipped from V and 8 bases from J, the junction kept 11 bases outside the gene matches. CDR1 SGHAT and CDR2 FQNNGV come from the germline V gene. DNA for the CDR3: TGTGCCAGCAGCCCCGGGGCCGGACAGGGGGCTTATGAGCAGTTCTTC. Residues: CASSPGAGQGAYEQFF.

This CDR3 is CASSPRTNTDTQYF. As DNA, the CDR3 is TGTGCCAGCAGCCCGAGGACAAACACAGATACGCAGTATTTT. This chain links TRBV5-4 with TRBJ2-3; the D gene is possibly TRBD1 (5 bases). The CDR3 sequence is 14 residues long. Trimming removed 4 bases at V and 2 bases at J, with 11 bases between. Germline assignment: CDR1 SGHNT and CDR2 YYREEE (reference sequence).

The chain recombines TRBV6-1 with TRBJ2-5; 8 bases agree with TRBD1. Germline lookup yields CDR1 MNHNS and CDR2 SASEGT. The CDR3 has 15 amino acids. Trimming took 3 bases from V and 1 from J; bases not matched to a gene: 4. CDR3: CASSEDRASQETQYF. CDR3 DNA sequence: TGTGCCAGCAGTGAGGACAGGGCCAGCCAAGAGACCCAGTACTTC.

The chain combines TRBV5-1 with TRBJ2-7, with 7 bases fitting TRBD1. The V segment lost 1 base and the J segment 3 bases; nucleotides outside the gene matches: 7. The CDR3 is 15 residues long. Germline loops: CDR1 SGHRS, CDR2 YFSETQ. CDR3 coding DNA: TGCGCCAGCAGCTTGTTCGAGGGGGCAGGCTACGAGCAGTACTTC. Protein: CASSLFEGAGYEQYF.

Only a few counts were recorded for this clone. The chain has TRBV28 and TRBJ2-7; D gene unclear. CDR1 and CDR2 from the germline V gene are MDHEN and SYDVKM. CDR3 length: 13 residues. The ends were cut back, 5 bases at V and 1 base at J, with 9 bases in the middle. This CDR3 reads CASSELSSYEQYF. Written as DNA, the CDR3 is TGTGCCAGCAGTGAACTGTCTTCCTACGAGCAGTACTTC. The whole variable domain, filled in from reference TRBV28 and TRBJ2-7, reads DVKVTQSSRYLVKRTGEKVFLECVQDMDHENMFWYRQDPGLGLRLIYFSYDVKMKEKGDIPEGYSVSREKKERFSLILESASTNQTSMYLCASSELSSYEQYFGPGTRLTVT.

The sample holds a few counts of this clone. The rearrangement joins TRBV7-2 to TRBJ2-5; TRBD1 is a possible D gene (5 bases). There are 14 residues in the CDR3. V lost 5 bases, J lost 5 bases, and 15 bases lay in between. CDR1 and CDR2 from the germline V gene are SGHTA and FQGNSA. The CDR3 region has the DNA TGTGCCAGCAGCGCCCGGACAACGAGGGAGACCCAGTACTTC. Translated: CASSARTTRETQYF.

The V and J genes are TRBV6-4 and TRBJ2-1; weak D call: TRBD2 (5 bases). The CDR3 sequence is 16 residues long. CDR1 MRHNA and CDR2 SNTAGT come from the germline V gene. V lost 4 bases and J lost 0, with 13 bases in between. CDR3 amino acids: CASSVQTGSSYNEQFF. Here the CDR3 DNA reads TGTGCCAGCAGTGTTCAGACGGGAAGCTCCTACAATGAGCAGTTCTTC.

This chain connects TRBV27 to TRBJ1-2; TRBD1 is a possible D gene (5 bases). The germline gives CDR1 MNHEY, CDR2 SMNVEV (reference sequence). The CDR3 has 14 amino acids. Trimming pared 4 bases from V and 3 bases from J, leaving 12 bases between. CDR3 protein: CASSSSGVYYGYTF. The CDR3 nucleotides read TGTGCCAGCAGTTCCTCGGGGGTATACTATGGCTACACCTTC.

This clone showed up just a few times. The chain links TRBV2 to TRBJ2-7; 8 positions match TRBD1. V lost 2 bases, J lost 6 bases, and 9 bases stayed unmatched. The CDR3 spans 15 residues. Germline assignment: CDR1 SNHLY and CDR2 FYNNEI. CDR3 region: CASSEQGASLGEQYF. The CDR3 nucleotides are TGTGCCAGCAGTGAACAGGGGGCTTCCCTAGGCGAGCAGTACTTC.

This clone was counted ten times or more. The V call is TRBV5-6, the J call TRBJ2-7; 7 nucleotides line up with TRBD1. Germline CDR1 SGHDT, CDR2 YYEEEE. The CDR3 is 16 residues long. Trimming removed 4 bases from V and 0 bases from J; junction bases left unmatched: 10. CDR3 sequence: CASSTPPAGGSYEQYF. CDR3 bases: TGTGCCAGCAGCACGCCCCCGGCAGGGGGCTCCTACGAGCAGTACTTC.

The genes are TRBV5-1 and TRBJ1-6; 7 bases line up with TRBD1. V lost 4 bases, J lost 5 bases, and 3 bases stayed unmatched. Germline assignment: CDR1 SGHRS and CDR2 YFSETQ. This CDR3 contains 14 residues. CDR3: CASSAGQNNSPLHF. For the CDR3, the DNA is TGCGCCAGCAGCGCGGGACAGAATAATTCACCCCTCCACTTT.

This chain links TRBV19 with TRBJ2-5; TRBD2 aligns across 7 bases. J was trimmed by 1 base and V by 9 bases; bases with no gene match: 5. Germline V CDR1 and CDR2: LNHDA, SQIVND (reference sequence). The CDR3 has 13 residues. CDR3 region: CASGGRVQETQYF. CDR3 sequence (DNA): TGTGCCAGCGGTGGGAGGGTCCAAGAGACCCAGTACTTC.

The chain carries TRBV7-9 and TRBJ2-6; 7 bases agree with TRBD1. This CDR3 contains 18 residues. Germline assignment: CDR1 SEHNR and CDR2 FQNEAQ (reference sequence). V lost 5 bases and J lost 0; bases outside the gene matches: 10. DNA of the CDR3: TGTGCCAGCAGCACCCGGGACAGATTTAGCTCTGGGGCCAACGTCCTGACTTTC. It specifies CASSTRDRFSSGANVLTF.

The DNA for the CDR3 is TGTGCCAGCAGTGAACACCCGGGAAACACTGAAGCTTTCTTT. It specifies CASSEHPGNTEAFF. The rearrangement uses TRBV6-1 and TRBJ1-1; D unresolved. Germline V gives CDR1 MNHNS, CDR2 SASEGT. V was shortened by 2 bases and J by 2 bases, with 9 bases between the two germline ends. CDR3 length: 14 residues.

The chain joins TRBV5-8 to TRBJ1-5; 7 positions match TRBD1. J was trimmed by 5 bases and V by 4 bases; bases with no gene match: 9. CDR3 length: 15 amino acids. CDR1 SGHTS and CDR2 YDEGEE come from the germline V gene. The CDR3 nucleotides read TGTGCCAGCAGCCTACCGGGACAGCTATATCAGCCCCAGCATTTT. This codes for CASSLPGQLYQPQHF.

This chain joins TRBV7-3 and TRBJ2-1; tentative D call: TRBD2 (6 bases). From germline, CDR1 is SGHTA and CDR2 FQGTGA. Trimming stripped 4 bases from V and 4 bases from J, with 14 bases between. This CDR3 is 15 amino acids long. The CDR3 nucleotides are TGTGCCAGCAGCTCATCCCCGGGACTTTACAATGAGCAGTTCTTC. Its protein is CASSSSPGLYNEQFF.

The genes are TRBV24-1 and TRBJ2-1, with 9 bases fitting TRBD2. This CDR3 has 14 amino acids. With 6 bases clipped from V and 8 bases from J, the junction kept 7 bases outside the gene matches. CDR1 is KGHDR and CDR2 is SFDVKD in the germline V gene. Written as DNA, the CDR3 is TGTGCCACCAGTCAAACGGGACTAGCAGATGAGCAGTTCTTC. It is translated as CATSQTGLADEQFF.

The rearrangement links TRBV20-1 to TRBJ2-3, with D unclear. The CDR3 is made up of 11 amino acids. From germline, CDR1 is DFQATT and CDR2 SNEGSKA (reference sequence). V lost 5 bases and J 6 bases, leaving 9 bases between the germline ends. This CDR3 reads CSAPVRDTQYF. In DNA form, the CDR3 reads TGCAGTGCTCCGGTCAGGGATACGCAGTATTTT.

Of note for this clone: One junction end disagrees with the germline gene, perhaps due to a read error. CDR3: CATSRGEGQGPHPPQF. Here the CDR3 DNA reads TGTGCCACCAGCAGAGGGGAGGGACAGGGTCCCCACCCCCCCCAGTTC. The chain recombines TRBV15 with TRBJ2-7; 9 positions agree with TRBD1. Germline-derived CDR1 and CDR2 are LNHNV and YYDKDF (reference sequence). This CDR3 spans 16 amino acids.

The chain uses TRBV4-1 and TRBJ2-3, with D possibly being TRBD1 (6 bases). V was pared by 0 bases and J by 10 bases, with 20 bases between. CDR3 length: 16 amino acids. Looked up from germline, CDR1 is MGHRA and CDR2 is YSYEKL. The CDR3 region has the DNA TGCGCCAGCAGCCAAGATGCTACAGGGTGGTTAAAAGCGCAGTATTTT. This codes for CASSQDATGWLKAQYF.

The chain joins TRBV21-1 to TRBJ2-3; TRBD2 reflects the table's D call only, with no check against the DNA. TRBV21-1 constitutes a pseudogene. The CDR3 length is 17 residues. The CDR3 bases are TGTGCCAGCAGCAACCGGAAAGTGTGGCGGCCCACAGATACGCAGTATTTT. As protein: CASSNRKVWRPTDTQYF.

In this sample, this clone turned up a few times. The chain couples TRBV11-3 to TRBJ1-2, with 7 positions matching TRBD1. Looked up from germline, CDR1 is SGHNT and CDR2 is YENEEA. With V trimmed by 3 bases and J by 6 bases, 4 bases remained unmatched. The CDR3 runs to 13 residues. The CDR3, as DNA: TGTGCCAGCAGCTTCCGACAGGGACATGGCTACACCTTC. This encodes CASSFRQGHGYTF.

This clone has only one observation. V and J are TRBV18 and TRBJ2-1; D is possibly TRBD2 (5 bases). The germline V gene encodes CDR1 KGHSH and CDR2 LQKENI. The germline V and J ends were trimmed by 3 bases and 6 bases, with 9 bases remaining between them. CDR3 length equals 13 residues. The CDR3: CASSPGVGNEQFF. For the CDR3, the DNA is TGTGCCAGCTCACCCGGGGTGGGCAATGAGCAGTTCTTC.

The DNA for the CDR3 is TGTGCCAGCAGTACCCCCAGACAGTACTCCTACGAGCAGTACTTC. Its protein product is CASSTPRQYSYEQYF. The chain recombines TRBV6-5 with TRBJ2-7; D is perhaps TRBD1 (5 bases). There are 15 residues in the CDR3. Germline lookup yields CDR1 MNHEY and CDR2 SVGAGI. The V end was cut by 5 bases, the J end by 0 bases, with 14 bases between.

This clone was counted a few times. The DNA for the CDR3 is TGTGCCAGCTCAGAACAGGCAAGGGTGAACACTGAAGCTTTCTTT. As protein: CASSEQARVNTEAFF. The chain combines TRBV18 with TRBJ1-1; D is possibly TRBD1 (5 bases). Per the germline V gene, CDR1 is KGHSH and CDR2 is LQKENI. V gave up 5 bases and J gave up 0 bases, with 13 bases separating them. The CDR3 is 15 amino acids.

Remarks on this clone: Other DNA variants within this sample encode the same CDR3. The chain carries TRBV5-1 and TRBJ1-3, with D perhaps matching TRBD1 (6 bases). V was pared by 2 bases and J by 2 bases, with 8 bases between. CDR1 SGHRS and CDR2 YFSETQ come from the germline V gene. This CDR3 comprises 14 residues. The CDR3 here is CASSLGGAGNTIYF. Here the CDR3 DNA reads TGCGCCAGCAGCTTAGGGGGTGCTGGAAACACCATATATTTT.

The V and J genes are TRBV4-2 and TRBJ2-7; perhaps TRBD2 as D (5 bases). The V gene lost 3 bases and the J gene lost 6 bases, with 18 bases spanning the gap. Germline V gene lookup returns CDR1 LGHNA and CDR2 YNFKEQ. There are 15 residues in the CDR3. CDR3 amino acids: CASSQDLLVSPEQYF. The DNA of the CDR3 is TGTGCCAGCAGCCAGGATTTACTAGTTTCCCCCGAGCAGTACTTC.